Each of the 14 T cell receptor beta chains below was sequenced from the same sample in a study of cytomegalovirus exposure and HLA in healthy donors. 13 Jbeta primers and 60 Vbeta primers were used for the PCR. Method: immunoSEQ multiplex PCR; TCRdb's copy keeps in-frame clones and lacks some. The repertoire holds 90,000 to 130,000 clones, with roughly 66% as singletons. Sequencing was performed on PBMCs. These receptors came from a woman under 40 in good health and CMV-seronegative.

This clone was picked up a small number of times. The chain links TRBV27 to TRBJ2-7; D unresolved. Per the germline V gene, CDR1 is MNHEY and CDR2 is SMNVEV (reference sequence). The V gene lost 5 bases and the J gene lost 2 bases, with 10 bases spanning the gap. CDR3 length: 13 residues. In DNA form, the CDR3 reads TGTGCCAGCAGTCATGGCCCCACCTACGAGCAGTACTTC. As protein: CASSHGPTYEQYF.

CDR3 DNA: TGTGCCAGCAGTGCAAGGGGACAAGAGACCCAGTACTTC. Protein product: CASSARGQETQYF. The chain is built from TRBV2 and TRBJ2-5; perhaps TRBD1 as D (5 bases). The CDR3 totals 13 residues. The V and J ends lost 4 bases and 2 bases respectively, with 8 bases between them. Germline V CDR1 and CDR2: SNHLY, FYNNEI.

V and J are TRBV14 and TRBJ2-3, with D possibly called TRBD1 or TRBD2 (5 bases each). The CDR3 consists of 13 residues. CDR1 SGHDN and CDR2 FVKESK come from the germline V gene. V was shortened by 5 bases and J by 8 bases, with 14 bases between the two germline ends. The CDR3 nucleotides read TGTGCCAGCAGCGAAGGGGAGCACCCTACGCAGTATTTT. Translated, it gives CASSEGEHPTQYF. Complete variable domain (other parts from reference TRBV14 and TRBJ2-3): EAGVTQFPSHSVIEKGQTVTLRCDPISGHDNLYWYRRVMGKEIKFLLHFVKESKQDESGMPNNRFLAERTGGTYSTLKVQPAELEDSGVYFCASSEGEHPTQYFGPGTRLTVL.

The gene calls are TRBV6-4 and TRBJ1-3, with 10 nucleotides matching TRBD1. After removal of 6 bases from V and 3 bases from J, the junction contained 11 bases not matched to a gene. CDR1 is MRHNA and CDR2 is SNTAGT in the germline V gene. The CDR3 is 17 amino acids. The CDR3 reads CASRGGQGGSFGNTIYF. CDR3 nucleotide sequence: TGTGCCAGCAGGGGAGGACAGGGGGGTAGTTTTGGAAACACCATATATTTT.

The CDR3: CASSSPGLGAFF. The DNA of the CDR3 is TGTGCCAGCAGTTCACCGGGACTTGGCGCTTTCTTT. The chain joins TRBV28 to TRBJ1-1; D is possibly TRBD1 (5 bases). Per the germline V gene, CDR1 is MDHEN and CDR2 is SYDVKM. This CDR3 spans 12 amino acids. V lost 4 bases and J lost 11, with 14 bases in between.

This clone was picked up one time. This chain uses TRBV6-1 with TRBJ2-1, with D tentatively TRBD1 (6 bases). Trimming pared 1 base from V and 8 bases from J, leaving 15 bases between. Germline V gives CDR1 MNHNS, CDR2 SASEGT. The CDR3 loop spans 15 amino acids. The CDR3 region has the DNA TGTGCCAGCAGTGAAGTGGGACACTACTTCGATGAGCAGTTCTTC. It specifies CASSEVGHYFDEQFF.

The V and J genes are TRBV19 and TRBJ2-1; D gene ambiguous. The CDR3 covers 16 residues. Trimming shortened V by 7 bases and J by 0 bases, and 16 bases separated the two germline ends. From germline, CDR1 is LNHDA and CDR2 SQIVND (reference sequence). CDR3 residues: CASNFGPESSYNEQFF. The CDR3 DNA follows: TGTGCCAGTAATTTTGGCCCGGAGAGCTCCTACAATGAGCAGTTCTTC. Looking up the rest from reference TRBV19 and TRBJ2-1 gives the full variable domain: DGGITQSPKYLFRKEGQNVTLSCEQNLNHDAMYWYRQDPGQGLRLIYYSQIVNDFQKGDIAEGYSVSREKKESFPLTVTSAQKNPTAFYLCASNFGPESSYNEQFFGPGTRLTVL.

The chain combines TRBV5-6 with TRBJ1-2; 9 nucleotides agree with TRBD1. The V segment lost 1 base and the J segment 8 bases; nucleotides outside the gene matches: 9. The CDR3 totals 15 residues. Germline CDR1 SGHDT, CDR2 YYEEEE. CDR3 DNA: TGTGCCAGCAGCTTGCGATGGGACAGGGTGAGGGGCTACACCTTC. Protein sequence: CASSLRWDRVRGYTF. The full variable domain, completed using reference TRBV5-6 and TRBJ1-2, is DAGVTQSPTHLIKTRGQQVTLRCSPKSGHDTVSWYQQALGQGPQFIFQYYEEEERQRGNFPDRFSGHQFPNYSSELNVNALLLGDSALYLCASSLRWDRVRGYTFGSGTRLTVV.

The chain recombines TRBV29-1 with TRBJ1-1; TRBD1 might be the D (5 bases). Germline V CDR1 and CDR2: SQVTM, ANQGSEA. The CDR3 is 12 amino acids. The V end was cut by 3 bases, the J end by 7 bases, with 12 bases between. The CDR3 sequence: CSVEERGSEAFF. The CDR3 DNA sequence: TGCAGCGTTGAGGAAAGGGGAAGTGAAGCTTTCTTT.

This clone was picked up a small number of times. The chain couples TRBV6-6 to TRBJ1-2, with 9 bases aligning to TRBD1. The germline CDR1 and CDR2 sequences are MNHNY and SVGAGI (reference sequence). This CDR3 has 15 residues. The V and J ends lost 10 bases and 8 bases, in that order; junction bases with no gene match: 17. The CDR3, as DNA: TGTGCCACCAACCGGTACCTCGGACAGGGGCTCGGCTACACCTTC. This encodes CATNRYLGQGLGYTF.

This clone has a handful of counts. The chain recombines TRBV4-1 with TRBJ1-1, with 12 nucleotides matching TRBD1. Germline CDR1 and CDR2: MGHRA and YSYEKL. Trimming at V came to 2 bases and at J to 0 bases, leaving 4 bases not matched to a gene. The CDR3 is 17 residues long. The CDR3 coding sequence is TGCGCCAGCAGCCAACCGGGACAGGGGGCGATGAACACTGAAGCTTTCTTT. Translated, it gives CASSQPGQGAMNTEAFF.

The genes are TRBV5-1 and TRBJ2-1, with no clear D. The CDR3 has 12 amino acids. V lost 1 base, J lost 7 bases, and 6 bases lay in between. CDR1 is SGHRS and CDR2 is YFSETQ in the germline V gene. The CDR3 region is CASSLSENEQFF. CDR3 nucleotide sequence: TGCGCCAGCAGCTTGAGCGAAAATGAGCAGTTCTTC.

The V call is TRBV6-1, the J call TRBJ2-7; D is perhaps TRBD1 (6 bases). The CDR3 is 11 amino acids. The germline V gene encodes CDR1 MNHNS and CDR2 SASEGT. Trimming pared 11 bases from V and 2 bases from J, leaving 10 bases between. Written as DNA, the CDR3 is TGTGCCTGCGGACAGACCTACGAGCAGTACTTC. Translated: CACGQTYEQYF.

This chain links TRBV10-3 with TRBJ2-5, with D maybe TRBD1 (6 bases). The germline V and J ends were trimmed by 9 bases and 3 bases, with 11 bases remaining between them. This CDR3 contains 12 residues. Looked up from germline, CDR1 is ENHRY and CDR2 is SYGVKD. The CDR3 reads CAIGAGEETQYF. DNA for the CDR3: TGTGCCATTGGGGCAGGGGAAGAGACCCAGTACTTC.